This is a list of T cell receptor beta chains from one sample in a study of blood T cells in healthy people across ages. TCRdb fed the 5' RACE reads into MiXCR, producing one record per CDR3 protein. Altogether under 800,000 distinct CDR3 sequences are present, around 20% being singletons, with the ten largest covering 3.5% to 4%. Sequenced material: blood. The receptor set was obtained from a man in his 70s in good health. The CDR3 runs from the conserved cysteine through the conserved F or W.

TRBJ2-5 TRBV6-5 CASSQGTSGGETQYF
. TRBV2 CASSEQLTGDEQFF
TRBJ2-5 TRBV20-1 CSARGRKTQYF
TRBJ2-3 TRBV2 CASRQLEATQYF
TRBJ1-5 TRBV20-1 CSARTGDQPQHF
TRBJ2-1 TRBV11-1 CASSKTAYNEQFF
TRBJ2-1 TRBV7-2 CASSLATSGWEQFF
TRBJ2-7 TRBV4-2 CASSQAETYEQYF
TRBJ2-1 TRBV5-1 CASSWGDGASRYEQFF
TRBJ2-2 TRBV11-2 CASSLDRQGGTGELFF
TRBJ1-2 TRBV15 CATSRDEGAFGYTF
TRBJ2-2 TRBV13 CASSNPSGRADGELFF
TRBJ2-7 TRBV20-1 CSAHAQGVSYEQYF
TRBJ2-5 TRBV3-1 CASSQPTGGRETQYF
TRBJ2-7 TRBV25-1 CASSESPLGYEQYF